This T cell receptor beta chain was captured in a study of T cell repertoires in aging, cancer and after chemotherapy. Study information: Patients with glioblastoma brain tumors were sampled before and after temozolomide-based therapy. Whole-study results and caveats: Rebound thymic output was suggested by rising median generation probability during chemotherapy in each cancer cohort.

Rearranged V-D-J TRB sequences were amplified with a mixed TRB-A/B primer pool. Each CDR3 protein gets one entry after TCRdb re-called the multiplex PCR reads with MiXCR. The table lists about 2,700 distinct CDR3 sequences, about 23% of them singletons. This clonotype is labeled as medium-sized. The target antigen is unknown. The template was genomic DNA from peripheral blood, not RNA. This receptor was identified in a human donor with a solid tumor. Sequencing was done on a sample of blood.

CDR3 in amino acids: CASNWGGNTGELFF. The CDR3 DNA sequence: TGTGCCAGCAATTGGGGTGGGAACACCGGGGAGCTGTTTTTT. The V gene is TRBV6-5, the J gene TRBJ2-2, with D unclear. The CDR3 runs 14 residues. From germline, CDR1 is MNHEY and CDR2 SVGAGI. V dropped 7 bases and J dropped 1 base, with 10 bases sitting between them.